A selection of T cell receptor beta chains follows, all from one sample in a study of shared T cell receptors in the human thymus. Repertoires were generated with immunoSEQ multiplex PCR, while TCRdb's copy carries only in-frame clones and drops some. The data show some 720,000 clones, 88% seen once. The same sample was also used in a study of human thymus T cells.

Sequencing was done on a sample of thymocytes. The receptors shown here come from a boy less than two years old with a congenital heart defect. Each CDR3 is given with its conserved first and last residue. Each record gives: J gene, D gene, clone size, CDR3 length, V gene, CDR3 protein, CDR3 DNA. The D gene is left open where the match is weak. Size values are once, few and many counts, or a class for expanded clones, and some rows have none.

TRBJ1-1,TRBD1,-,14,TRBV5-6,CASSLDRGHTEAFF,TGTGCCAGCAGCCTGGACAGGGGGCACACTGAAGCTTTCTTT
TRBJ2-2,TRBD2,-,14,TRBV7-6,CASSFLGGTGELFF,TGTGCCAGCAGCTTTCTGGGGGGGACCGGGGAGCTGTTTTTT
TRBJ1-5,TRBD1,-,13,TRBV19,CASSRDRNQPQHF,TGTGCCAGTAGCCGGGACAGGAATCAGCCCCAGCATTTT
TRBJ2-7,-,-,16,TRBV18,CASSPPRASVTYEQYF,TGTGCCAGCTCACCACCGAGGGCTAGCGTAACCTACGAGCAGTACTTC
TRBJ1-4,-,-,17,TRBV7-8,CASSPHRVGTANEKLFF,TGTGCCAGCAGCCCCCACAGGGTAGGGACGGCTAATGAAAAACTGTTTTTT
TRBJ2-7,-,-,15,TRBV5-1,CASSSSAGLLREQYF,TGCGCCAGCAGCTCAAGCGCGGGACTTCTTCGCGAGCAGTACTTC
TRBJ1-1,-,-,15,TRBV19,CASSILQGRGTEAFF,TGTGCCAGTAGCATCCTACAGGGTAGGGGCACTGAAGCTTTCTTT
TRBJ2-1,-,-,14,TRBV21-1,CASSSGTSYNEQFF,TGTGCCAGCAGCTCCGGGACTAGCTACAATGAGCAGTTCTTC
TRBJ2-3,-,-,17,TRBV7-9,CASSLAVDPEGADTQYF,TGTGCCAGCAGCTTAGCAGTAGACCCCGAGGGGGCAGATACGCAGTATTTT
TRBJ2-1,TRBD2,-,17,TRBV25-1,CASSDPPGLATYNEQFF,TGTGCCAGCAGTGACCCACCGGGACTAGCGACCTACAATGAGCAGTTCTTC
TRBJ2-5,TRBD2,once,17,TRBV4-3,CASARGTSGKVGETQYF,TGCGCCAGCGCCCGGGGGACTAGCGGGAAGGTGGGGGAGACCCAGTACTTC
TRBJ1-4,TRBD1,-,16,TRBV4-3,CASSPGQAATNEKLFF,TGCGCCAGCAGCCCGGGACAGGCTGCAACTAATGAAAAACTGTTTTTT
TRBJ2-3,-,-,17,TRBV28,CASSYRERSVSTDTQYF,TGTGCCAGCAGTTATCGGGAAAGGTCGGTTAGCACAGATACGCAGTATTTT
TRBJ2-3,-,-,16,TRBV19,CASSLRSRAGTDTQYF,TGTGCCAGTAGTTTGAGATCGCGGGCAGGCACAGATACGCAGTATTTT
TRBJ2-3,TRBD1,-,16,TRBV6-4,CASSDSRGGGSDTQYF,TGTGCCAGCAGTGACTCGAGAGGGGGCGGCTCAGATACGCAGTATTTT
TRBJ2-1,TRBD2,-,21,TRBV15,CATSRAPPSGNLIGSYNEQFF,TGTGCCACCAGCAGAGCCCCCCCTAGCGGGAATTTGATTGGGTCCTACAATGAGCAGTTCTTC
TRBJ2-7,TRBD1,-,14,TRBV27,CASSPPGQGEEQYF,TGTGCCAGCAGTCCCCCGGGACAGGGAGAGGAGCAGTACTTC
TRBJ2-7,TRBD2,once,17,TRBV14,CASSRKRGTSGKYEQYF,TGTGCCAGCAGCCGCAAACGCGGGACTAGCGGGAAGTACGAGCAGTACTTC
TRBJ2-7,TRBD2,-,17,TRBV19,CASSIPLGSGGSYEQYF,TGTGCCAGTAGTATCCCCTTGGGGAGCGGGGGTTCCTACGAGCAGTACTTC
TRBJ2-1,-,-,17,TRBV30,CAWSPRGLANSYNEQFF,TGTGCCTGGAGCCCCCGGGGTCTAGCGAACTCTTACAATGAGCAGTTCTTC
TRBJ2-1,TRBD2,-,17,TRBV29-1,CSVEKRGTSGRLNEQFF,TGCAGCGTTGAAAAGCGTGGGACTAGCGGGAGATTAAATGAGCAGTTCTTC
TRBJ2-1,-,-,15,TRBV28,CASTPGGILSNEQFF,TGTGCCAGCACTCCAGGGGGGATCCTCTCCAATGAGCAGTTCTTC
TRBJ2-6,-,-,14,TRBV5-6,CASSAVAGANVLTF,TGTGCCAGCAGCGCGGTCGCTGGGGCCAACGTCCTGACTTTC
TRBJ2-1,TRBD1,-,14,TRBV6-5,CASSWGQANNEQFF,TGTGCCAGCAGTTGGGGACAGGCCAACAATGAGCAGTTCTTC
TRBJ2-7,TRBD1,-,14,TRBV15,CATGGGQGLYEQYF,TGTGCCACCGGGGGGGGACAGGGATTATACGAGCAGTACTTC
TRBJ2-1,TRBD2,-,18,TRBV11-2,CASSLVVPPSGTYNEQFF,TGTGCCAGCAGCTTAGTTGTTCCGCCTAGCGGGACCTACAATGAGCAGTTCTTC
TRBJ1-1,TRBD1,-,17,TRBV5-4,CASINYRGGQGNTEAFF,TGTGCCAGCATCAATTACAGGGGGGGGCAGGGGAACACTGAAGCTTTCTTT
TRBJ2-7,TRBD2,-,16,TRBV9,CASSSTGTSGAYEQYF,TGTGCCAGCAGCTCAACCGGGACTAGCGGAGCCTACGAGCAGTACTTC
TRBJ1-2,-,-,13,TRBV7-2,CASSLSGLGGYTF,TGTGCCAGCAGCTTATCGGGGTTAGGCGGCTACACCTTC
TRBJ2-1,-,-,11,TRBV20-1,CSALLRGEQFF,TGCAGTGCTCTACTTCGGGGTGAGCAGTTCTTC
TRBJ1-1,TRBD1,-,13,TRBV6-1,CASVDRDGTEAFF,TGTGCCAGCGTCGACAGGGATGGCACTGAAGCTTTCTTT
TRBJ1-3,-,-,15,TRBV12-5,CASGLEEGGGNTIYF,TGTGCTAGTGGTTTAGAGGAGGGTGGAGGAAACACCATATATTTT
TRBJ2-1,TRBD2,-,17,TRBV11-2,CASSRVGLAHSYNEQFF,TGTGCCAGCAGCCGAGTTGGACTAGCGCATTCCTACAATGAGCAGTTCTTC
TRBJ2-7,-,-,19,TRBV21-1,CASSKGHMGTSGSWYEQYF,TGTGCCAGCAGCAAAGGTCATATGGGGACTAGCGGGAGTTGGTACGAGCAGTACTTC
TRBJ2-3,-,-,18,TRBV5-1,CASSLAKGHYAPKDTQYF,TGCGCCAGCAGCTTGGCCAAGGGGCACTACGCCCCCAAAGATACGCAGTATTTT
TRBJ2-7,TRBD2,-,15,TRBV19,CASRRTSGLSYEQYF,TGTGCCAGTAGAAGGACTAGCGGGCTTTCCTACGAGCAGTACTTC
TRBJ1-2,TRBD1,-,14,TRBV27,CASRRGDRVGGYTF,TGTGCCAGCAGACGAGGGGACAGGGTAGGTGGCTACACCTTC